This section outlines one T cell receptor beta chain sequence together with its context. The data were taken from a study of blood T cell repertoires in COVID-19. Germline V gives CDR1 LGHDT, CDR2 YNNKEL (reference sequence). The CDR3 consists of 19 residues. V was pared by 8 bases and J by 2 bases, with 19 bases of the junction left unmatched. Sequencing used immunoSEQ multiplex PCR; TCRdb keeps in-frame clones, though not all of them. The sample lists tens of thousands of clones, around 93% occurring once. The specimen sequenced was peripheral blood. This sequence originates from a human donor with active COVID-19. The donor label of this sample is uncertain. The rearrangement joins TRBV3-1 (or the pseudogene TRBV3-2) to TRBJ2-1; 9 positions agree with TRBD1. CDR3 nucleotide sequence: TGTGCCAGCCCTCTACAGCGGGACAGGGTAGGAGAGGCCTACAATGAGCAGTTCTTC. Its translation is CASPLQRDRVGEAYNEQFF.